This paragraph reports one TCR beta chain. Its antigen remains unknown. The sample comes from a study of early T cells in non-severe SARS-CoV-2 infection. Study-level information: Sequencing input comprised bulk RNA from unsorted whole blood; chain pairing was not available. Study-level findings and limits: Database matching using VDJdb favored anti-spike CD8 responses, with private and CD4 specificities left missing.

Germline CDR1 is MNHEY and CDR2 is SVGAGI. V was clipped by 7 bases and J by 2 bases, with 13 bases between them. The CDR3 is made up of 14 amino acids. Unique molecular identifier tags were affixed to discrete cDNA molecules. Each CDR3 protein is one row after TCRdb ran MiXCR on the 5' RACE reads. The sample includes 100,000 to 150,000 distinct CDR3 sequences, about 15% seen only once; the top ten take just over 20%. This clonotype was sampled from an adult who was a healthcare worker with PCR-confirmed SARS-CoV-2 infection or an uninfected control (not recorded which). The sample taken for sequencing was whole blood. The rearrangement uses TRBV6-5 and TRBJ2-3; unclear D gene. The CDR3: CASISSLSTDTQYF. The CDR3 DNA sequence: TGTGCCAGCATAAGTAGTCTCTCCACAGATACGCAGTATTTT.